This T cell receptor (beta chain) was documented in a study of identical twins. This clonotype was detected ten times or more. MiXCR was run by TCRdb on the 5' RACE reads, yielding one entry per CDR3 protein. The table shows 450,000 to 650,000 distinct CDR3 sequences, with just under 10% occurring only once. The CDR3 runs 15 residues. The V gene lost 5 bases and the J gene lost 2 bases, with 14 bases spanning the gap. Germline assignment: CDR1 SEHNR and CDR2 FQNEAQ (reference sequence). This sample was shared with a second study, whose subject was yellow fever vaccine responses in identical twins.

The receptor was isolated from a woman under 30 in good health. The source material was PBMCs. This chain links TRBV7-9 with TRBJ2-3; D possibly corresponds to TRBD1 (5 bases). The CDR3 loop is CASSPGRGSTDTQYF. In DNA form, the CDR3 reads TGTGCCAGCAGCCCAGGAAGGGGTTCCACAGATACGCAGTATTTT.